This T cell receptor (beta chain) was obtained from a study of blood T cell repertoires in COVID-19. Overall study context: The United States, Italy and Spain provided the acute and convalescent COVID-19 samples. Nucleic acid was either cDNA or gDNA, and it came from T cells, B-cell-depleted T cells, or PBMCs.

CDR3 length equals 14 residues. The germline V and J ends were trimmed by 5 bases and 2 bases, with 12 bases remaining between them. Per germline, CDR1 MDHEN and CDR2 SYDVKM. Original data processing: Amplification from reference gene primers served as the basis for estimated nucleated cell counts. This table comes from immunoSEQ multiplex PCR, and its TCRdb copy is limited to in-frame clones, with some not included. V and J calls and clone size are copied from that table; D and trimming were computed from the DNA. The sample has tens of thousands of clones, under 90% seen once. This clonotype originated in a middle-aged man with acute or convalescent COVID-19. Sequencing was performed on peripheral blood. The J gene is TRBJ1-2, the V gene TRBV28; D remains ambiguous. The CDR3 region is CASSISRLNYGYTF. CDR3 bases: TGTGCCAGCAGTATCTCCAGGTTAAACTATGGCTACACCTTC.